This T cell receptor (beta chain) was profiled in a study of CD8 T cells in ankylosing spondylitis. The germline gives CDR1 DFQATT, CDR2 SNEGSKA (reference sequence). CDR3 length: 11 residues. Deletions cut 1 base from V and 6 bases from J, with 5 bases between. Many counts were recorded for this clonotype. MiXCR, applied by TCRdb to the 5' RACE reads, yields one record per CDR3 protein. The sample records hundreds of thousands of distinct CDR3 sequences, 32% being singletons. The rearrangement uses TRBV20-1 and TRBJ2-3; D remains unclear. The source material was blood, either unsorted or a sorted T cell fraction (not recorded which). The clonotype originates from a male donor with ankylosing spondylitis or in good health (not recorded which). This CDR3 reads CSARGGDTQYF. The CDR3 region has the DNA TGCAGTGCTAGAGGCGGCGATACGCAGTATTTT.